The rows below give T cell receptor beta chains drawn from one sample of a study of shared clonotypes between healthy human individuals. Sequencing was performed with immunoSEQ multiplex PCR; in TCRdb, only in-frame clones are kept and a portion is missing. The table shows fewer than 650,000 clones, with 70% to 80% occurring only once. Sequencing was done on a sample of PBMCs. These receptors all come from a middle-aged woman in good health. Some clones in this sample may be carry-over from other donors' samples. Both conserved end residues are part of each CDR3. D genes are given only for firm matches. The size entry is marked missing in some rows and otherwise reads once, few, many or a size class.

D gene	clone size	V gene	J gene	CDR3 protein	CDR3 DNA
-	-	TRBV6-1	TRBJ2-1	CASSELKPGVGINYEQFF	TGTGCCAGCAGTGAACTCAAGCCAGGCGTGGGGATTAACTATGAGCAGTTCTTC
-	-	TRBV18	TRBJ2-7	CASSLSGLSYEQYF	TGTGCCAGCTCACTCTCGGGACTCTCCTACGAGCAGTACTTC
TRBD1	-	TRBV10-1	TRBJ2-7	CASKGDRVIYEQYF	TGCGCCAGCAAGGGGGACAGGGTTATCTACGAGCAGTACTTC
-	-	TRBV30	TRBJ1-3	CAWSPDSSGNTIYF	TGTGCCTGGAGTCCGGACAGCTCTGGAAACACCATATATTTT
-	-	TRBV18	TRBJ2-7	CASSSTRNKVSYEQYF	TGTGCCAGCTCATCGACGCGGAATAAAGTATCCTACGAGCAGTACTTC
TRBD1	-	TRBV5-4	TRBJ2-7	CASSGRTGGTDEQYF	TGTGCCAGCAGCGGGCGGACAGGGGGCACGGACGAGCAGTACTTC
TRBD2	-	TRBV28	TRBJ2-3	CASFSGSSTDTQYF	TGTGCCAGCTTTAGCGGGAGCAGCACAGATACGCAGTATTTT
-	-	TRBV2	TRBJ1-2	CASSEAVDGSGGYTF	TGTGCCAGCAGTGAAGCAGTCGACGGCAGTGGTGGCTACACCTTC
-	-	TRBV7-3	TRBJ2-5	CASSRWALETQYF	TGTGCCAGCAGCCGATGGGCGTTGGAGACCCAGTACTTC
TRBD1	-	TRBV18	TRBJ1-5	CASSSLGTASNQPQHF	TGTGCCAGCTCCAGTCTCGGGACAGCGAGCAATCAGCCCCAGCATTTT
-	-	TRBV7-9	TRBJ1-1	CASSLALGPVLGTEAFF	TGTGCCAGCAGCTTAGCGCTAGGTCCTGTCCTGGGCACTGAAGCTTTCTTT
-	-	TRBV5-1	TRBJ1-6	CASSLQAGPNSPLHF	TGCGCCAGCAGCTTGCAGGCAGGTCCAAATTCACCCCTCCACTTT
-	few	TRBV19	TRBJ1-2	CASRRGGADYGYTF	TGTGCCAGTAGAAGGGGGGGCGCGGACTATGGCTACACCTTC
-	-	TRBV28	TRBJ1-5	CASSLEGGNQPQHF	TGTGCCAGCAGTTTGGAGGGGGGCAATCAGCCCCAGCATTTT
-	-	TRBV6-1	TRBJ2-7	CASSSTMGGEQYF	TGTGCCAGCAGTTCCACAATGGGGGGTGAGCAGTACTTC
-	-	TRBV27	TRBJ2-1	CASSFKGSLSYNEQFF	TGTGCCAGCAGTTTTAAGGGGAGTCTCTCCTACAATGAGCAGTTCTTC
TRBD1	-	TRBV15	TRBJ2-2	CATSRDTRDRGTGELFF	TGTGCCACCAGCAGAGATACGAGGGACAGGGGCACCGGGGAGCTGTTTTTT
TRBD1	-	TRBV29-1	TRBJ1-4	CSVSRGAAEGEKLFF	TGCAGCGTTTCCAGGGGGGCAGCCGAGGGTGAAAAACTGTTTTTT
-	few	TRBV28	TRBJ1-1	CASKTGNTEAFF	TGTGCCAGCAAGACAGGGAACACTGAAGCTTTCTTT
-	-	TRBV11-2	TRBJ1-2	CASSLAPGTSYGYTF	TGTGCCAGCAGCTTAGCCCCAGGGACGAGCTATGGCTACACCTTC
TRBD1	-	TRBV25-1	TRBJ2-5	CASSEWTGTLQETQYF	TGTGCCAGCAGTGAGTGGACAGGGACACTTCAAGAGACCCAGTACTTC
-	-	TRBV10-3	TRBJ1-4	CAISESAGGHEKLFF	TGTGCCATCAGTGAGTCTGCCGGGGGACATGAAAAACTGTTTTTT
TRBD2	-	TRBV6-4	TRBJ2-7	CASSAFMRTSDSYEQYF	TGTGCCAGCAGTGCCTTTATGCGGACTAGCGACTCCTACGAGCAGTACTTC
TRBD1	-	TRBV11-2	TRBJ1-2	CASSATGGSLDGYTF	TGTGCCAGCAGCGCGACAGGGGGAAGTTTGGATGGCTACACCTTC
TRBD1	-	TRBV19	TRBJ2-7	CVALGTGGYEQYF	TGTGTCGCCCTCGGGACAGGGGGCTACGAGCAGTACTTC
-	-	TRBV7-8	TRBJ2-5	CASSLGPGEETQYF	TGTGCCAGCAGCTTGGGACCCGGGGAAGAGACCCAGTACTTC
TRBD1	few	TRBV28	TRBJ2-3	CASPPGGGKSSTDTQYF	TGTGCCAGCCCTCCAGGGGGCGGCAAGTCTAGCACAGATACGCAGTATTTT
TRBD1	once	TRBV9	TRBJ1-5	CASSGGTGENQPQHF	TGTGCCAGCAGCGGTGGGACAGGCGAGAATCAGCCCCAGCATTTT
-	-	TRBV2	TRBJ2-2	CASSESGYTGELFF	TGTGCCAGCAGTGAATCAGGGTACACCGGGGAGCTGTTTTTT
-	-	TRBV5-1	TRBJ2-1	CASRLEGDGIYNEQFF	TGCGCCAGCAGACTAGAGGGAGACGGGATATACAATGAGCAGTTCTTC
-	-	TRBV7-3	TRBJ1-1	CASSSLGGGEAFF	TGTGCCAGCAGCTCCCTCGGGGGCGGTGAAGCTTTCTTT
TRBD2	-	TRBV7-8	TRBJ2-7	CASSFREGLDEQYF	TGTGCCAGCAGCTTTCGGGAGGGCCTGGACGAGCAGTACTTC
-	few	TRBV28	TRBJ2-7	CASSLLVYEQYF	TGTGCCAGCAGTTTATTAGTCTACGAGCAGTACTTC
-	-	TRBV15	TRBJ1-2	CATSRGDRNGYTF	TGTGCCACCAGCAGAGGAGATAGGAATGGCTACACCTTC
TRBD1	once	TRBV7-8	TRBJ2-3	CASSLVGTGLTDTQYF	TGTGCCAGCAGCTTAGTTGGGACAGGTTTAACAGATACGCAGTATTTT
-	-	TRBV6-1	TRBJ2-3	CASSPLASTDTQYF	TGTGCCAGCAGCCCGCTAGCAAGCACAGATACGCAGTATTTT
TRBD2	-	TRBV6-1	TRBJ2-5	CASSEEASGSGEQYF	TGTGCCAGCAGTGAAGAGGCTAGCGGGAGTGGGGAGCAGTACTTC
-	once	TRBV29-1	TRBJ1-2	CSVVTGGQSSYGYTF	TGCAGCGTTGTGACGGGGGGCCAATCGTCCTATGGCTACACCTTC
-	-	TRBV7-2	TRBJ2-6	CASSEILSGANVLTF	TGTGCCAGCAGCGAAATTCTCTCTGGGGCCAACGTCCTGACTTTC
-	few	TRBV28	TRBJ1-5	CASRSTGNQPQHF	TGTGCCAGCAGGTCCACGGGGAATCAGCCCCAGCATTTT
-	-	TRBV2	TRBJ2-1	CASNPELRDNEQFF	TGTGCCAGCAACCCCGAGTTAAGAGACAATGAGCAGTTCTTC
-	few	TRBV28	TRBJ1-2	CASSLNPYGYTF	TGTGCCAGCAGTTTGAACCCCTATGGCTACACCTTC
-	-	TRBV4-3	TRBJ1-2	CASSDPLKLEDGYTF	TGCGCCAGCAGCGACCCCTTGAAGCTAGAAGACGGCTACACCTTC